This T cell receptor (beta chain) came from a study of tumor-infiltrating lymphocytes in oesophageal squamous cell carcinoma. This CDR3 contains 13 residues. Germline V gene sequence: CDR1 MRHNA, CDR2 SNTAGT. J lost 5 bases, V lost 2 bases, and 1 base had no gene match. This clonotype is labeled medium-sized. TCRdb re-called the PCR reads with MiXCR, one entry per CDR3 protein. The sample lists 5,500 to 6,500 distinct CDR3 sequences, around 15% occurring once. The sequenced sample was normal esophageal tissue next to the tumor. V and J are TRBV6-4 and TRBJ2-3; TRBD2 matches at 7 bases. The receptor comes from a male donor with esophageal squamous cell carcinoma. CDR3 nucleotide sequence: TGTGCCAGCAGTGACGGGGGGGGAGATACGCAGTATTTT. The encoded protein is CASSDGGGDTQYF.